This T cell receptor (beta chain) was found in a study of blood T cell repertoires in COVID-19 (TCRdb year 2020). Some background on the complete study: The collaborator samples originated in the United States, Italy and Spain and spanned the acute and convalescent phases of COVID-19. The prospective study material was composed of cDNA or gDNA derived from T cells, B-cell-depleted T cells, or PBMCs. Deeply sampled blood TCRbeta repertoires from subjects exposed to, actively infected with, or recovered from COVID-19 were included in the dataset. The repertoires were released in a freely available public database intended as a resource for research on the immune response to SARS-CoV-2. Samples were obtained from the ongoing ImmuneRACE study (first 160 participants) and from 1,254 subjects provided by 6 global collaborators. Sample metadata almost always included a de-identified subject ID, COVID-19 status, age in years and sex. Where available, HLA class I and class II types were taken from metadata supplied by the sample provider and were not determined by assay-based typing. General conclusions and limits of the study: Clinical and demographic metadata were provided uncurated, with the amount varying by source and participant.

TCRbeta CDR3 regions were amplified from genomic DNA by means of the immunoSEQ Assay, a bias-controlled multiplex PCR. Under the source paper's analysis protocol: Nucleated cell counts per sample were estimated from amplification of reference gene primers within the assay. To quantify the absolute abundance of each unique TCRbeta CDR3 rearrangement, sequence reads were collapsed and filtered. Productive Simpson clonality was computed per sample as the square root of Simpson's diversity index over productive rearrangements. The clones in this table, taken by TCRdb from immuneACCESS, are in-frame only. Not every clone is retained; where verified, under half of the shortfall comes from an unresolved V gene, and the cause of the rest is unknown. V, J and clone size are those of that table, while D and trimming were read from the DNA. This sample holds more than 90,000 clones; roughly 72% were observed only once. About 22% of the sample is in the top ten clones.

The sample holds a few counts of this clone. Which antigen it targets is not known. It has no much larger one-base neighbor in the sample; base qualities were not kept. Each collaborating institution followed its own protocols to collect whole blood in K2EDTA tubes. For TCRbeta analysis, collaborators shipped samples in one of three forms: frozen whole blood, isolated PBMCs, or DNA extracted from either of those sample types. Measured from the cysteine to the phenylalanine, the CDR3 is 12 residues long. Only the CDR3 portion is preserved as DNA: 36 bases, with reading frame beginning at the first base. From a lookup of the germline V gene, CDR1 and CDR2 are MNHEY and SVGEGT. V loses 5 bases of germline sequence and J loses 5 bases, and the interval between the two ends is 9 bases.

The sequenced sample consisted of peripheral blood. The receptor's source is a woman aged 60 to 75 in a cohort sampled during active or convalescent COVID-19. The chain is encoded by TRBV6-2 or TRBV6-3 joined to TRBJ2-5; the D gene is perhaps TRBD2, from 5 matching bases. The CDR3 in this case is CASSAGGETQYF. The DNA reads as follows: TGTGCCAGCAGTGCTGGCGGGGAGACCCAGTACTTC.